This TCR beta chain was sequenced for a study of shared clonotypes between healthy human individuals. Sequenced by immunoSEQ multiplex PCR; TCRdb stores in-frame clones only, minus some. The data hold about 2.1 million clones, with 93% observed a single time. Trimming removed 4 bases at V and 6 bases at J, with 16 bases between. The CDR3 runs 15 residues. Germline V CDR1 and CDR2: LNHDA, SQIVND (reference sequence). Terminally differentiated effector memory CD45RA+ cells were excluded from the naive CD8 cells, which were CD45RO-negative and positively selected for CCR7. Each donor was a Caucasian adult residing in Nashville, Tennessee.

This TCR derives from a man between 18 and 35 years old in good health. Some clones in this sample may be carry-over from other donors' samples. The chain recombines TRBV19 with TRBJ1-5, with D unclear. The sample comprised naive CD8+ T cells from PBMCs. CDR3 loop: CASSSLEGIGQPQHF. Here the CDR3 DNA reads TGTGCCAGTAGTAGTTTGGAGGGAATAGGTCAGCCCCAGCATTTT.